This T cell receptor (beta chain) originates from a study of blood T cell repertoires in COVID-19. Study context: Donors in the United States, Italy and Spain gave samples during acute or convalescent COVID-19. PBMCs, B-cell-depleted T cells, or T cells provided the cDNA or gDNA that made up the material.

Original analysis: Amplification with reference gene primers provided the estimates of nucleated cell counts. Sequenced by immunoSEQ multiplex PCR; TCRdb stores in-frame clones only, minus some. The V and J calls and clone size were taken over from that table, and D and trimming were inferred from the DNA. This sample has about 170,000 clones, with 84% found just once. Followed over time, Seattle patients had been enrolled while infection was active. Germline loops: CDR1 MNHEY, CDR2 SVGEGT. The length of the CDR3 is 15 residues. The V segment lost 0 bases and the J segment 6 bases; nucleotides outside the gene matches: 8.

Sequenced material: peripheral blood. This chain joins TRBV6-2 or TRBV6-3 and TRBJ2-7, with 7 bases aligning to TRBD2. The clonotype was recovered from a woman over 75 with COVID-19, enrolled during active disease. The DNA of the CDR3 is TGTGCCAGCAGTTACTCCGGACTAGACGGGACCGAGCAGTACTTC. This codes for CASSYSGLDGTEQYF.